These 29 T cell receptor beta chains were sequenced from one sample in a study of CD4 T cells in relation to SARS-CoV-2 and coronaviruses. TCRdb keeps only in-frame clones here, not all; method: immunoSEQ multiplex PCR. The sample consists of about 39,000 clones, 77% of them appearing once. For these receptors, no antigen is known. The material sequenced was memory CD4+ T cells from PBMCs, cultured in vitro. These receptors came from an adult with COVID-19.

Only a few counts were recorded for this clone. CDR3 loop: CASSPQPNYGYTF. The CDR3 bases are TGTGCCAGCAGCCCTCAGCCTAACTATGGCTACACCTTC. The V gene is TRBV7-3, the J gene TRBJ1-2; D gene unclear. The CDR3 runs 13 residues. Trimming cost V 5 bases and J 0 bases, with 7 bases left between them. Germline values: CDR1 SGHTA, CDR2 FQGTGA. Looking up the rest from reference TRBV7-3 and TRBJ1-2 gives the full variable domain: GAGVSQTPSNKVTEKGKYVELRCDPISGHTALYWYRQSLGQGPEFLIYFQGTGAADDSGLPNDRFFAVRPEGSVSTLKIQRTERGDSAVYLCASSPQPNYGYTFGSGTRLTVV.

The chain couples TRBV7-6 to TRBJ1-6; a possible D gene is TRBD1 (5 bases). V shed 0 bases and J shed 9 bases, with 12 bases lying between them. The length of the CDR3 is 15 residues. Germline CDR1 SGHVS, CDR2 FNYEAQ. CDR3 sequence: CASSLAAGTGSPLHF. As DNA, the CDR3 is TGTGCCAGCAGCTTAGCGGCAGGGACGGGTTCACCCCTCCACTTT.

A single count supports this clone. CDR3 nucleotide sequence: TGTGCCAGCAGCGGCTATAGCGGGAGTGAGGAGACCCAGTACTTC. It translates to CASSGYSGSEETQYF. This rearrangement joins TRBV5-4 to TRBJ2-5; 9 bases align to TRBD2. The CDR3 sequence is 15 residues long. Germline assignment: CDR1 SGHNT and CDR2 YYREEE (reference sequence). Unmatched junction bases numbered 9, after V lost 4 bases and J lost 5 bases.

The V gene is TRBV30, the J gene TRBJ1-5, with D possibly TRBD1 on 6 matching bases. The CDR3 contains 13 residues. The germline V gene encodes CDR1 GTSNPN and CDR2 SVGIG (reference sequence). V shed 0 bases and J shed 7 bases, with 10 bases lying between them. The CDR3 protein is CAWSVGGIQPQHF. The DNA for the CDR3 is TGTGCCTGGAGTGTAGGGGGGATCCAGCCCCAGCATTTT. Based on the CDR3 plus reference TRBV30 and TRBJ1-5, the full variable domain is SQTIHQWPATLVQPVGSPLSLECTVEGTSNPNLYWYRQAAGRGLQLLFYSVGIGQISSEVPQNLSASRPQDRQFILSSKKLLLSDSGFYLCAWSVGGIQPQHFGDGTRLSIL.

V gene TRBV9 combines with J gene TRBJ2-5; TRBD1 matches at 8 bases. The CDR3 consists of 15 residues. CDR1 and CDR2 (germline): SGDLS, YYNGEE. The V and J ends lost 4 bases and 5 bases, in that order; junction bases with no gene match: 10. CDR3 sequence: CASSSDRGLGETQYF. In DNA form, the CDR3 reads TGTGCCAGCAGCTCCGACAGGGGATTGGGGGAGACCCAGTACTTC.

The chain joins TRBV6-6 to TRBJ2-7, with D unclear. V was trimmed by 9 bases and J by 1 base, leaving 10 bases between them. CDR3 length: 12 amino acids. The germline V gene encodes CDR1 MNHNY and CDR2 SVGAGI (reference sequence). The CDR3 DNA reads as TGTGCCAGTCGGGCCCTGTCCTACGAGCAGTACTTC. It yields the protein CASRALSYEQYF.

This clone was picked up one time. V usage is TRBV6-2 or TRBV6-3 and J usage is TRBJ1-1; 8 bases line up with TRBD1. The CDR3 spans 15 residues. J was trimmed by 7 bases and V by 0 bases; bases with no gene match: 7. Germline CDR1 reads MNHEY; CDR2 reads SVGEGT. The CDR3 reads CASSYSSRGPDEAFF. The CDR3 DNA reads TGTGCCAGCAGTTACTCGAGCAGGGGGCCGGATGAAGCTTTCTTT.

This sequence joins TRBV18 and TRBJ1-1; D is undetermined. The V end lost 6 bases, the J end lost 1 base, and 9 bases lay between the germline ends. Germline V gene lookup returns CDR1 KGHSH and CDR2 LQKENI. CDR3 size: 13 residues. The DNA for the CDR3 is TGTGCCAGCTCTACCACAGAGAACACTGAAGCTTTCTTT. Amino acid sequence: CASSTTENTEAFF.

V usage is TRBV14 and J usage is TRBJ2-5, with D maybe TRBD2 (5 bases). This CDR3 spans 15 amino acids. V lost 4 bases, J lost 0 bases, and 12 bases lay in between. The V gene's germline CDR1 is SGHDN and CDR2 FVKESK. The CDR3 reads CASSPTDWYQETQYF. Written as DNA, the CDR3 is TGTGCCAGCAGCCCTACGGACTGGTACCAAGAGACCCAGTACTTC.

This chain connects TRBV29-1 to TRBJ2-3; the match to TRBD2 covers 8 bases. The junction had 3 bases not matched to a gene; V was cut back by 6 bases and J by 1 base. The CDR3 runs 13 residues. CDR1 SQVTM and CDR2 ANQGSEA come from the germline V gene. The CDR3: CSVGAGGTDTQYF. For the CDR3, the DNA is TGCAGCGTCGGAGCGGGAGGCACAGATACGCAGTATTTT.

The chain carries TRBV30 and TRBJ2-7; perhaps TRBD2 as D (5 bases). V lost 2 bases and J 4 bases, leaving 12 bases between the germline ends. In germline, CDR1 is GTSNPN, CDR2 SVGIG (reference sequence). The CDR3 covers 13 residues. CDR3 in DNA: TGTGCCTGGAGTCTACGACGGAGGTACGAGCAGTACTTC. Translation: CAWSLRRRYEQYF.

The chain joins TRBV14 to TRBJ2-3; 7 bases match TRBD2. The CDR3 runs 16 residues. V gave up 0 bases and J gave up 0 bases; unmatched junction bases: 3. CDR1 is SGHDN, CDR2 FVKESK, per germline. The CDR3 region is CASSQDSSGSTDTQYF. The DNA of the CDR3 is TGTGCCAGCAGCCAAGATTCTAGCGGCAGCACAGATACGCAGTATTTT.

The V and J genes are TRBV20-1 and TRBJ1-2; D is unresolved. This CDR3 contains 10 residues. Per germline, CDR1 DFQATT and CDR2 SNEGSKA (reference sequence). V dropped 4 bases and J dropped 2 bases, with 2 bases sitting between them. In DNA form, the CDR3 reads TGCAGTGCTACGAACTATGGCTACACCTTC. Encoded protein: CSATNYGYTF.

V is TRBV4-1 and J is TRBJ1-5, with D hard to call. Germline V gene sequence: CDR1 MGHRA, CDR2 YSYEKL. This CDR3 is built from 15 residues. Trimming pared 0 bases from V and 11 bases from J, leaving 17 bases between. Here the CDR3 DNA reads TGCGCCAGCAGCCAAGAAGCACAGCTTTACCGGACCCAGCATTTT. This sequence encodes CASSQEAQLYRTQHF.

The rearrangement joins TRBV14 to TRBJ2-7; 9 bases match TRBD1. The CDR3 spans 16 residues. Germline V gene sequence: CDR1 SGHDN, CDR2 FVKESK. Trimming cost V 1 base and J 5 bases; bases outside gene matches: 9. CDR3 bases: TGTGCCAGCAGCCAAGGAGGGACAGGGATTCAGGACGAGCAGTACTTC. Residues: CASSQGGTGIQDEQYF.

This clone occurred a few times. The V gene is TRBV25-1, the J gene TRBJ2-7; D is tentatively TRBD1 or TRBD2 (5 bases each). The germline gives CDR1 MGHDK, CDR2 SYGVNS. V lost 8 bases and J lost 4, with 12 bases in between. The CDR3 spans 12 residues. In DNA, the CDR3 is TGTGCCAGCGGGGCCCGGGGATACGAGCAGTACTTC. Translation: CASGARGYEQYF.

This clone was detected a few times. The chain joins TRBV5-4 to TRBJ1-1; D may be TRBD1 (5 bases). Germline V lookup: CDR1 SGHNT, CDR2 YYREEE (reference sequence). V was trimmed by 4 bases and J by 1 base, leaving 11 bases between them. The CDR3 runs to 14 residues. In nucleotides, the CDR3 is TGTGCCAGCAGCAGCCGGGGGGGGAACACTGAAGCTTTCTTT. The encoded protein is CASSSRGGNTEAFF. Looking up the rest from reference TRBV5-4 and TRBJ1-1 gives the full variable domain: ETGVTQSPTHLIKTRGQQVTLRCSSQSGHNTVSWYQQALGQGPQFIFQYYREEENGRGNFPPRFSGLQFPNYSSELNVNALELDDSALYLCASSSRGGNTEAFFGQGTRLTVV.

This CDR3 is CSVGGRSSYEQYF. In nucleotides, the CDR3 is TGCAGCGTTGGCGGACGGAGCTCCTACGAGCAGTACTTC. The rearrangement joins TRBV29-1 to TRBJ2-7; D ambiguous. The germline gives CDR1 SQVTM, CDR2 ANQGSEA. Trimming left V 4 bases short and J 0 bases short, with 10 bases between. This CDR3 is 13 amino acids long.

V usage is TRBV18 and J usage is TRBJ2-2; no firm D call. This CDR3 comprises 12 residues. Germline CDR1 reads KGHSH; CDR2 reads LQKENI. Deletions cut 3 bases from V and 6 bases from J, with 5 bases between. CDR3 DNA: TGTGCCAGCTCACCCCAGGCCGGGGAGCTGTTTTTT. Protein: CASSPQAGELFF.

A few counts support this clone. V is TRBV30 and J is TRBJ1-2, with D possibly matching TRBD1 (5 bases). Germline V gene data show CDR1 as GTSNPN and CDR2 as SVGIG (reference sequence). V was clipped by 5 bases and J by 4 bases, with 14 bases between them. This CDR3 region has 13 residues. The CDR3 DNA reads TGTGCCTGGTCAGGGTCGGCGGGCTATGGCTACACCTTC. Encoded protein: CAWSGSAGYGYTF. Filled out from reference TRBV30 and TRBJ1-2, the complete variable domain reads SQTIHQWPATLVQPVGSPLSLECTVEGTSNPNLYWYRQAAGRGLQLLFYSVGIGQISSEVPQNLSASRPQDRQFILSSKKLLLSDSGFYLCAWSGSAGYGYTFGSGTRLTVV.

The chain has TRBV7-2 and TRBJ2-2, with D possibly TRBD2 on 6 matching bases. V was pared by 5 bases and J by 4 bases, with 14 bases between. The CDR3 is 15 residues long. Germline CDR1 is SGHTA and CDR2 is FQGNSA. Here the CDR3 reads CASSPNRESTGELFF. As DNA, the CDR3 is TGTGCCAGCAGCCCAAACCGGGAGAGCACCGGGGAGCTGTTTTTT.

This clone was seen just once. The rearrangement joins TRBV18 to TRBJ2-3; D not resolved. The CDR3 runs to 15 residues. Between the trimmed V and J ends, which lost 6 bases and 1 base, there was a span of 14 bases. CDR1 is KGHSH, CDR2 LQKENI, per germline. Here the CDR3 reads CASSAPLTGTDTQYF. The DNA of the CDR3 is TGTGCCAGCTCGGCGCCCTTAACGGGCACAGATACGCAGTATTTT.

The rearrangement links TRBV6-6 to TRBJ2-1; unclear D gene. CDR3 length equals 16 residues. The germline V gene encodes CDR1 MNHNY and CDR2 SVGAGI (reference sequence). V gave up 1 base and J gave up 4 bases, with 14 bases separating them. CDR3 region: CASSYLVFGDYNEQFF. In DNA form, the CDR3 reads TGTGCCAGCAGTTACTTAGTCTTTGGGGATTACAATGAGCAGTTCTTC.

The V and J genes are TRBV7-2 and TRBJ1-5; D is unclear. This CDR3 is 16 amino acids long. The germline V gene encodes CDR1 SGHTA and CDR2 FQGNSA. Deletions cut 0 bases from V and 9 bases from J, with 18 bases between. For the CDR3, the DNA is TGTGCCAGCAGCTTAGCATTGGCGGGTCCTCTTCGGCCCCAGCATTTT. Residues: CASSLALAGPLRPQHF.

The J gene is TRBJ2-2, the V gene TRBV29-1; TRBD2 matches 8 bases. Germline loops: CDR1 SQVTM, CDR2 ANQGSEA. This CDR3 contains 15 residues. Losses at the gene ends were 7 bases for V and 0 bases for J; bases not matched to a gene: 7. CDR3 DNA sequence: TGCAGCGCCCGAATGGGACTAGCGAACACCGGGGAGCTGTTTTTT. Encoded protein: CSARMGLANTGELFF.

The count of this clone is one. CDR3: CASSFDTEQYF. CDR3 DNA sequence: TGTGCCAGCAGCTTTGATACCGAGCAGTACTTC. This chain links TRBV7-2 with TRBJ2-7; D gene ambiguous. The germline V and J ends were trimmed by 3 bases and 6 bases, with 6 bases remaining between them. This CDR3 has 11 residues. Germline values: CDR1 SGHTA, CDR2 FQGNSA.

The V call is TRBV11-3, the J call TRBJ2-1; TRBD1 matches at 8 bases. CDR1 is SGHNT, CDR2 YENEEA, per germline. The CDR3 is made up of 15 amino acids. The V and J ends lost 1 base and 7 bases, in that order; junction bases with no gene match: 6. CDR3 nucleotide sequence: TGTGCCAGCAGCTTAGTGGGGACAGGTAATAATGAGCAGTTCTTC. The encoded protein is CASSLVGTGNNEQFF. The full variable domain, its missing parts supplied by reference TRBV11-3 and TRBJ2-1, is EAGVVQSPRYKIIEKKQPVAFWCNPISGHNTLYWYLQNLGQGPELLIRYENEEAVDDSQLPKDRFSAERLKGVDSTLKIQPAELGDSAVYLCASSLVGTGNNEQFFGPGTRLTVL.

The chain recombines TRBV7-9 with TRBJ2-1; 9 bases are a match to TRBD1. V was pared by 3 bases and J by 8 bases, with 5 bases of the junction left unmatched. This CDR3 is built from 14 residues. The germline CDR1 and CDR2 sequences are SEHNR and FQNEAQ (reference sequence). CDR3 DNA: TGTGCCAGCAGCTTTGAGGACAGGGGACATGAGCAGTTCTTC. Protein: CASSFEDRGHEQFF.

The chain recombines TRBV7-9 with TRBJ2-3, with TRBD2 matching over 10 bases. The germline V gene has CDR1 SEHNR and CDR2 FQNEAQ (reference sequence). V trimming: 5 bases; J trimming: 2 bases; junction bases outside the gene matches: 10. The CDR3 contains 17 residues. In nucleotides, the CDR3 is TGTGCCAGCAGCATATATAGCGGGAGGACTCCCACAGATACGCAGTATTTT. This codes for CASSIYSGRTPTDTQYF.